The T cell receptor (beta chain) described here comes from a study of T cell responses to AZD1222 COVID-19 vaccine. Sequenced by immunoSEQ multiplex PCR; TCRdb stores in-frame clones only, minus some. The sample lists 170,000 or so clones; around 90% were seen once. Study-wide findings and caveats: A rise in Spike-specific TCR breadth and depth followed two AZD1222 doses.

The V end lost 6 bases, the J end lost 1 base, and 7 bases lay between the germline ends. Germline CDR1 is SQVTM and CDR2 is ANQGSEA. The CDR3 extends over 12 amino acids. As to this clone: Its antigen is unidentified.

The receptor was isolated from an adult in good health. The gene calls are TRBV29-1 and TRBJ1-3; D remains ambiguous. The starting material was peripheral blood, obtained on day 0 of AZD1222 vaccination. CDR3 in amino acids: CSVRESGNTIYF. CDR3 DNA sequence: TGCAGCGTGCGGGAGTCTGGAAACACCATATATTTT.